These 31 T cell receptor beta chains were all obtained from the same sample, sequenced in a study of blood T cells in healthy people across ages. Together with a sample-barcoded 5' primer, a J-beta primer mix was included in a second PCR lasting about 6 to 11 cycles. TCRdb used MiXCR to reprocess the 5' RACE reads, holding one entry per CDR3 protein. The sample yields over 550,000 distinct CDR3 sequences, about 30% seen once. Sequenced input: blood. Source of these receptors: a woman older than 75 in good health.

Notes on this clonotype: A much larger clone lies one base from this, so it may be a read error. The chain joins TRBV24-1 to TRBJ2-4; no clear D. The tail of the sequence fits TRBJ2-7 better, so the J call may be wrong. The CDR3 spans 13 residues. The V gene's germline CDR1 is KGHDR and CDR2 SFDVKD. The CDR3 protein is CATSDSLGYEQYF. The CDR3 DNA follows: TGTGCCACCAGTGACTCGCTTGGCTACGAGCAGTACTTC.

Many counts were recorded for this clonotype. Here the CDR3 reads CSARDLRLAKNIQYF. Here the CDR3 DNA reads TGCAGTGCTAGAGATCTGCGGCTAGCCAAAAACATTCAGTACTTC. The chain joins TRBV20-1 to TRBJ2-4, with D uncertain. Germline values: CDR1 DFQATT, CDR2 SNEGSKA (reference sequence). Trimming took off 0 bases at V and 0 bases at J, with 9 bases between the two ends. The CDR3 has 15 residues.

This clonotype was seen a few times. This may be a read error, as it is one base from a much larger clone. The V call is TRBV6-1, the J call TRBJ2-5; the D call may be TRBD1 or TRBD2 (5 bases each). The CDR3 length is 14 residues. V was trimmed by 8 bases and J by 1 base, leaving 14 bases between them. Germline values: CDR1 MNHNS, CDR2 SASEGT. CDR3 DNA: TGTGCCAGCGCACCAGGGACCTTCCAAGAGACCCAGTACTTC. Translation gives CASAPGTFQETQYF.

The chain couples TRBV30 to TRBJ2-3, with unresolved D. Deletions cut 2 bases from V and 1 base from J, with 10 bases between. Germline CDR1 reads GTSNPN; CDR2 reads SVGIG (reference sequence). The CDR3 contains 14 residues. CDR3 in DNA: TGTGCCTGGAGTACCGGTGAGGGCACAGATACGCAGTATTTT. Its translation: CAWSTGEGTDTQYF.

Worth noting for this clonotype: The junction shows a germline mismatch at one end, possibly a read error. The chain joins TRBV5-1 to TRBJ2-3; D is undetermined. This CDR3 is 14 amino acids long. The germline V gene encodes CDR1 SGHRS and CDR2 YFSETQ. The CDR3 DNA reads as TGCGCCAGCAGCTTAAACACATACACAGATACGCGGTATTTT. It translates to CASSLNTYTDTRYF.

This clonotype has ten or more counts. The gene calls are TRBV7-9 and TRBJ2-6; D possibly corresponds to TRBD2 (5 bases). The CDR3 has 16 residues. CDR1 SEHNR and CDR2 FQNEAQ come from the germline V gene (reference sequence). V was shortened by 6 bases and J by 4 bases, with 16 bases between the two germline ends. The chain's CDR3 is CASSPASGSGANVLTF. Written as DNA, the CDR3 is TGTGCCAGCAGTCCCGCCTCGGGGTCCGGGGCCAACGTCCTGACTTTC.

A few counts support this clonotype. The V and J genes are TRBV19 and TRBJ2-4; possibly TRBD1 or TRBD2 for D (5 bases each). The germline V gene has CDR1 LNHDA and CDR2 SQIVND (reference sequence). This CDR3 region has 14 residues. The V end was cut by 1 base, the J end by 8 bases, with 12 bases between. CDR3 amino acids: CASSIGLGVDIQYF. CDR3 in DNA: TGTGCCAGTAGTATAGGATTGGGGGTGGACATTCAGTACTTC.

This clonotype was found many times. The chain joins TRBV20-1 to TRBJ1-2, with D possibly being TRBD1 (5 bases). Germline CDR1 reads DFQATT; CDR2 reads SNEGSKA (reference sequence). This CDR3 is built from 15 residues. Between the trimmed V and J ends, which lost 5 bases and 4 bases, there was a span of 20 bases. The CDR3 DNA reads TGCAGTGCTGGTAGCCCAGGGAGGGGAAGCTATGGCTACACCTTC. Translation: CSAGSPGRGSYGYTF.

There are many counts of this clonotype. The V call is TRBV7-9, the J call TRBJ2-5, with 12 bases identical to TRBD2. The CDR3 length is 16 residues. Per the germline V gene, CDR1 is SEHNR and CDR2 is FQNEAQ (reference sequence). J gave up 5 bases and V 4 bases, and 8 bases lay outside the gene matches. The CDR3 protein is CASSSSSGGALETQYF. The CDR3 nucleotides are TGTGCCAGCAGCTCGTCTAGCGGGGGGGCCCTGGAGACCCAGTACTTC.

This clonotype appeared once. A much larger clone sits a single nucleotide away, making a read error possible. V gene TRBV6-5 combines with J gene TRBJ1-2, with D possibly matching TRBD1 (5 bases). V was pared by 5 bases and J by 6 bases, with 22 bases between. This CDR3 comprises 16 residues. Germline CDR1 and CDR2: MNHEY and SVGAGI. CDR3 sequence (DNA): TGTGCCAGCAGTAGGGGCTCAGGCGCTCCGATCCATGGCTACACCTTC. It encodes CASSRGSGAPIHGYTF.

This clonotype was detected only a few times. CDR3 region: CASSEPRQLKAFF. For the CDR3, the DNA is TGTGCCAGCAGTGAACCCCGACAGTTGAAAGCTTTCTTT. The chain couples TRBV6-1 to TRBJ1-1; possibly TRBD1 for D (5 bases). Trimming cost V 2 bases and J 9 bases, with 13 bases left between them. Germline V CDR1 and CDR2: MNHNS, SASEGT. The CDR3 runs to 13 residues.

In this sample, this clonotype turned up a few times. The J gene is TRBJ1-1, the V gene TRBV5-1, with D possibly TRBD1 on 5 matching bases. The CDR3 is made up of 16 amino acids. Germline V lookup: CDR1 SGHRS, CDR2 YFSETQ. Trimming took off 2 bases at V and 4 bases at J, with 18 bases between the two ends. CDR3 sequence reads: CASSFIRTAGATEAFF. In nucleotides, the CDR3 is TGCGCCAGCAGCTTCATTAGGACGGCCGGGGCCACTGAAGCTTTCTTT.

In regard to this clonotype: Compared with germline, one end of the junction differs, possibly owing to a read error. The V gene is TRBV9, the J gene TRBJ2-7; 10 nucleotides match TRBD1. The DNA end is a closer match to TRBJ2-4, so the J assignment may be wrong. This CDR3 contains 15 residues. Germline lookup yields CDR1 SGDLS and CDR2 YYNGEE. Here the CDR3 reads CVSSAQGQGLDIQYF. CDR3 DNA sequence: TGTGTCAGCAGCGCCCAGGGACAGGGGCTCGACATTCAGTACTTC.

A remark on this clonotype: Possible read error: a much larger clone is one base away. The chain couples TRBV7-9 to TRBJ1-5; weak D call: TRBD1 (6 bases). Germline CDR1 is SEHNR and CDR2 is FQNEAQ (reference sequence). V was pared by 5 bases and J by 6 bases, with 20 bases between. The CDR3 has 16 residues. CDR3: CASSARRGAYGQPQHF. In DNA form, the CDR3 reads TGTGCCAGCAGCGCTAGACGGGGGGCATACGGTCAGCCCCAGCATTTT.

This clonotype came up many times. The chain uses TRBV6-2 or TRBV6-3 and TRBJ2-3; D might be TRBD2 (6 bases). Trimming shortened V by 5 bases and J by 5 bases, and 17 bases separated the two germline ends. Germline lookup yields CDR1 MNHEY and CDR2 SVGEGT. There are 15 residues in the CDR3. The CDR3 here is CASSPGTPSQDTQYF. The CDR3 region has the DNA TGTGCCAGCAGTCCAGGGACTCCCTCACAAGATACGCAGTATTTT.

This clonotype was found a few times. A much larger clone differs from this one at a single base, so this may be a read error. The gene calls are TRBV20-1 and TRBJ2-7; 12 nucleotides line up with TRBD2. Germline V CDR1 and CDR2: DFQATT, SNEGSKA (reference sequence). After removal of 5 bases from V and 7 bases from J, the junction contained 9 bases not matched to a gene. The CDR3 totals 14 residues. The CDR3 is CSALGLAGFNEQYF. Written as DNA, the CDR3 is TGCAGTGCTTTAGGACTAGCGGGGTTTAATGAGCAGTACTTC.

Notes on this clonotype: This may be a read error: a much more frequent sequence differs by one nucleotide. This rearrangement joins TRBV6-1 to TRBJ2-3, with a tentative D call TRBD1 (5 bases). CDR1 MNHNS and CDR2 SASEGT come from the germline V gene. Trimming shortened V by 4 bases and J by 2 bases, and 7 bases separated the two germline ends. The CDR3 is 13 amino acids. The CDR3 bases are TGTGCCAGCAGTGGACAGATCACAGATACGCAGTATTTT. Its protein is CASSGQITDTQYF.

This clonotype appeared a single time. CDR3 residues: CASSTGYGNTIYF. The CDR3 bases are TGTGCCAGCAGTACAGGGTATGGAAACACCATATATTTT. The chain employs TRBV6-1 and TRBJ1-3, with D perhaps TRBD1 (6 bases). V gave up 5 bases and J gave up 3 bases, with 8 bases separating them. The CDR3 sequence is 13 residues long. Germline CDR1 and CDR2: MNHNS and SASEGT.

This clonotype was counted at least ten times. The chain carries TRBV4-2 and TRBJ2-7; D might be TRBD2 (6 bases). The CDR3 is made up of 15 amino acids. Germline V lookup: CDR1 LGHNA, CDR2 YNFKEQ. V was pared by 0 bases and J by 2 bases, with 11 bases between. The CDR3 sequence is CASSQDRGSPYEQYF. The CDR3 coding sequence is TGTGCCAGCAGCCAAGATCGGGGGTCCCCCTACGAGCAGTACTTC.

This chain joins TRBV6-1 and TRBJ2-1, with 16 bases identical to TRBD2. CDR3 size: 15 residues. V shed 6 bases, J shed 8 bases, and the junction held 4 bases outside the gene matches. Germline CDR1 and CDR2: MNHNS and SASEGT. This CDR3 is CASRDGTSGGDEQFF. CDR3 nucleotides: TGTGCCAGCAGGGACGGGACTAGCGGGGGGGATGAGCAGTTCTTC.

Many counts were recorded for this clonotype. The chain recombines TRBV5-8 with TRBJ1-2, with D possibly being TRBD1 (6 bases). The CDR3 consists of 15 residues. Germline loops: CDR1 SGHTS, CDR2 YDEGEE. With 4 bases removed from V and 4 bases from J, the gap between germline ends came to 17 bases. In DNA, the CDR3 is TGTGCCAGCAGCGGAGGGCCCAGGGGTCTCTATGGCTACACCTTC. This codes for CASSGGPRGLYGYTF.

J is TRBJ2-3 and V is TRBV11-3; D unclear. CDR1 SGHNT and CDR2 YENEEA come from the germline V gene. Between the trimmed V and J ends, which lost 0 bases and 5 bases, there was a span of 15 bases. This CDR3 has 16 amino acids. The CDR3 protein is CASSLDLRTGIDTQYF. In DNA form, the CDR3 reads TGTGCCAGCAGCTTAGATCTCCGGACGGGCATAGATACGCAGTATTTT.

The genes are TRBV5-6 and TRBJ2-3; TRBD2 matches 15 bases. This CDR3 spans 20 amino acids. Germline assignment: CDR1 SGHDT and CDR2 YYEEEE. Trimming at V came to 4 bases and at J to 0 bases, leaving 12 bases not matched to a gene. CDR3 loop: CASSPVGLAGGISSTDTQYF. CDR3 nucleotides: TGTGCCAGCAGCCCTGTCGGACTAGCGGGGGGGATCTCTAGCACAGATACGCAGTATTTT.

This clonotype came up many times. The rearrangement uses TRBV5-6 and TRBJ2-3; no firm D call. The CDR3 consists of 13 residues. Trimming cost V 0 bases and J 4 bases, with 6 bases left between them. From germline, CDR1 is SGHDT and CDR2 YYEEEE. The chain's CDR3 is CASSLVSSDTQYF. DNA of the CDR3: TGTGCCAGCAGCTTGGTATCGTCAGATACGCAGTATTTT. Supplemented by reference TRBV5-6 and TRBJ2-3, the full variable domain reads DAGVTQSPTHLIKTRGQQVTLRCSPKSGHDTVSWYQQALGQGPQFIFQYYEEEERQRGNFPDRFSGHQFPNYSSELNVNALLLGDSALYLCASSLVSSDTQYFGPGTRLTVL.

This clonotype was picked up one time. For the CDR3, the DNA is TGTGCCAGCAGCCAAGATAGGGGGGCACGAACAGATACGCAGTATTTT. Its protein product is CASSQDRGARTDTQYF. This sequence joins TRBV3-1 and TRBJ2-3; D possibly matches TRBD1 or TRBD2 (6 bases each). Trimming removed 0 bases at V and 3 bases at J, with 13 bases between. The germline CDR1 and CDR2 sequences are LGHDT and YNNKEL (reference sequence). The CDR3 sequence is 16 residues long.

CDR3 nucleotides: TGTGCCAGCAGTTTCGGTAACCGAGTTAACACTGAAGCTTTCTTT. Protein sequence: CASSFGNRVNTEAFF. The rearrangement joins TRBV12-3 or TRBV12-4 to TRBJ1-1; D not certain. Trimming left V 3 bases short and J 2 bases short, with 13 bases between. The CDR3 loop spans 15 amino acids.

The chain couples TRBV4-1 to TRBJ2-1; tentatively, D is TRBD1 or TRBD2 (6 bases each). V was shortened by 8 bases and J by 2 bases, with 22 bases between the two germline ends. This CDR3 has 17 residues. The germline V gene encodes CDR1 MGHRA and CDR2 YSYEKL. CDR3 sequence: CASSGWGREPTYNEQFF. The DNA for the CDR3 is TGCGCCAGCTCCGGCTGGGGGCGGGAACCCACCTACAATGAGCAGTTCTTC.

The rearrangement joins TRBV4-2 to TRBJ1-1; D may be TRBD1 (5 bases). V lost 0 bases and J lost 0, with 14 bases in between. Looked up from germline, CDR1 is LGHNA and CDR2 is YNFKEQ. CDR3 length equals 17 residues. CDR3 protein: CASSQDLGGGMNTEAFF. In nucleotides, the CDR3 is TGTGCCAGCAGCCAAGATCTCGGGGGAGGGATGAACACTGAAGCTTTCTTT.

This clonotype came up many times. The rearrangement uses TRBV5-1 and TRBJ1-6, with 9 nucleotides matching TRBD1. The junction had 7 bases not matched to a gene; V was cut back by 4 bases and J by 8 bases. CDR3 length: 15 residues. Germline values: CDR1 SGHRS, CDR2 YFSETQ. CDR3 sequence (DNA): TGCGCCAGCAGCGGCGAACAGGGGGCTTATTCACCCCTCCACTTT. As protein: CASSGEQGAYSPLHF.

As regards this clonotype: This may be a read error: a much more frequent sequence differs by one nucleotide. V gene TRBV7-3 combines with J gene TRBJ2-7; 9 bases map to TRBD2. CDR1 and CDR2 from the germline V gene are SGHTA and FQGTGA. Unmatched junction bases numbered 5, after V lost 1 base and J lost 7 bases. The CDR3 covers 14 residues. CDR3 sequence reads: CASSLSGGVHEQYF. DNA for the CDR3: TGTGCCAGCAGCTTAAGCGGGGGGGTCCATGAGCAGTACTTC.

This clonotype was detected many times. The J gene is TRBJ2-3, the V gene TRBV6-1; 13 bases map to TRBD2. There are 15 residues in the CDR3. J was trimmed by 4 bases and V by 7 bases; bases with no gene match: 5. Germline CDR1 and CDR2: MNHNS and SASEGT. CDR3 nucleotides: TGTGCCAGCACAAGACTAGCGGGGGGACCAGATACGCAGTATTTT. Translating it yields CASTRLAGGPDTQYF.